These T cell receptor beta chains were read from a single sample in a study of naive and memory T cell subsets. TCRdb reprocessed the 5' RACE reads via MiXCR and lists one record per CDR3 protein. The table includes over 20,000 distinct CDR3 sequences, 20% to 25% detected once. The receptors shown here come from a female donor in good health. The CDR3 runs from the conserved cysteine through the conserved F or W. D genes are given only for firm matches. Rows give clone size only sometimes, using once, few, many, or a class for an expanded clone.

size: medium-sized; J: TRBJ1-5; V: TRBV6-6; D: NA; CDR3: CASSFFGSISNQPQHF; DNA: TGTGCCAGCAGTTTCTTCGGGTCTATTAGCAATCAGCCCCAGCATTTT
size: NA; J: TRBJ2-1; V: TRBV6-5; D: TRBD2; CDR3: CASSSPAGVYGNEQFF; DNA: TGTGCCAGCAGTTCCCCAGCGGGAGTCTATGGGAATGAGCAGTTCTTC
size: NA; J: TRBJ2-1; V: TRBV7-2; D: NA; CDR3: CASSFSGVAEQFF; DNA: TGTGCCAGCAGCTTCTCCGGGGTGGCTGAGCAGTTCTTC
size: many; J: TRBJ2-2; V: TRBV12-3/TRBV12-4; D: TRBD2; CDR3: CASTQGLAGAAGELFF; DNA: TGTGCCAGCACCCAGGGACTAGCGGGAGCAGCCGGGGAGCTGTTTTTT
size: many; J: TRBJ1-5; V: TRBV20-1; D: TRBD1; CDR3: CSASDSGTGAFSNQPQHF; DNA: TGCAGTGCTAGCGATTCCGGGACAGGGGCCTTTAGCAATCAGCCCCAGCATTTT
size: medium-sized; J: TRBJ2-3; V: TRBV20-1; D: TRBD2; CDR3: CSASPQGWVAGGRGSETQYF; DNA: TGCAGTGCAAGCCCCCAAGGATGGGTAGCGGGGGGCCGCGGGTCGGAGACGCAGTATTTT
size: few; J: TRBJ2-7; V: TRBV6-2/TRBV6-3; D: NA; CDR3: CASSYSLNREQYF; DNA: TGTGCCAGCAGTTACTCGCTAAACCGGGAGCAGTACTTC
size: few; J: TRBJ1-2; V: TRBV7-2; D: NA; CDR3: CASSPFGYGYTF; DNA: TGTGCCAGCAGCCCTTTTGGGTATGGCTACACCTTC
size: NA; J: TRBJ2-7; V: TRBV2; D: NA; CDR3: CASNPGRSTYEQYF; DNA: TGTGCCAGCAATCCGGGACGGAGTACCTACGAGCAGTACTTC
size: few; J: TRBJ2-7; V: TRBV4-3; D: NA; CDR3: CASSQDGVTGTYEQYF; DNA: TGCGCCAGCAGCCAAGACGGGGTGACGGGTACCTACGAGCAGTACTTC
size: medium-sized; J: TRBJ2-1; V: TRBV6-5; D: TRBD1; CDR3: CASSDRDYGNEQFF; DNA: TGTGCCAGCTCCGACAGGGATTACGGCAATGAGCAGTTCTTC
size: NA; J: TRBJ1-2; V: TRBV7-2; D: NA; CDR3: CASSLALRGGYTF; DNA: TGTGCCAGCAGCTTAGCGCTAAGAGGAGGCTACACCTTC
size: NA; J: TRBJ1-6; V: TRBV29-1; D: TRBD1; CDR3: CSVQDRNNSPLHF; DNA: TGCAGCGTACAGGACAGGAATAATTCACCCCTCCACTTT
size: few; J: TRBJ1-2; V: TRBV29-1; D: NA; CDR3: CSVENYGYTF; DNA: TGCAGCGTGGAAAACTATGGCTACACCTTC
size: NA; J: TRBJ1-5; V: TRBV6-5; D: TRBD1; CDR3: CASRGTENQPQHF; DNA: TGTGCCAGCAGGGGGACAGAGAATCAGCCCCAGCATTTT
size: medium-sized; J: TRBJ1-1; V: TRBV18; D: TRBD1; CDR3: CASSPRPGQGARVTEAFF; DNA: TGTGCCAGCTCACCACGGCCGGGACAGGGGGCTAGGGTCACTGAAGCTTTCTTT
size: NA; J: TRBJ1-1; V: TRBV29-1; D: TRBD1; CDR3: CSVDRGATEAFF; DNA: TGCAGCGTTGACAGGGGGGCCACTGAAGCTTTCTTT
size: NA; J: TRBJ1-1; V: TRBV6-5; D: NA; CDR3: CASSSRAARAAEAFF; DNA: TGTGCCAGCAGTTCCAGGGCAGCGCGAGCGGCTGAAGCTTTCTTT
size: NA; J: TRBJ2-3; V: TRBV20-1; D: NA; CDR3: CSARDISADTQYF; DNA: TGCAGTGCTAGAGATATTAGTGCAGATACGCAGTATTTT
size: many; J: TRBJ2-1; V: TRBV7-2; D: TRBD2; CDR3: CASSVTGASGRNEQFF; DNA: TGTGCCAGCAGCGTCACAGGGGCTAGCGGGAGGAATGAGCAGTTCTTC
size: many; J: TRBJ1-2; V: TRBV30; D: NA; CDR3: CAWEAVRYTF; DNA: TGTGCCTGGGAAGCGGTCCGCTACACCTTC
size: many; J: TRBJ1-4; V: TRBV18; D: TRBD1; CDR3: CASSLTGGRNEKLFF; DNA: TGTGCCAGCTCGCTCACAGGGGGCCGTAATGAAAAACTGTTTTTT
size: NA; J: TRBJ2-6; V: TRBV9; D: TRBD1; CDR3: CASSVGGTGDSGANVLTF; DNA: TGTGCCAGCAGCGTAGGTGGGACAGGAGACTCTGGGGCCAACGTCCTGACTTTC
size: once; J: TRBJ2-3; V: TRBV6-5; D: NA; CDR3: CASSYSQATDTQYF; DNA: TGTGCCAGCAGTTACTCTCAGGCCACAGATACGCAGTATTTT
size: NA; J: TRBJ2-1; V: TRBV11-2; D: NA; CDR3: CASSLRFQPEYNNEQFF; DNA: TGTGCCAGCAGCCTAAGATTCCAGCCGGAGTACAACAATGAGCAGTTCTTC
size: NA; J: TRBJ1-5; V: TRBV20-1; D: TRBD1; CDR3: CSGQGATDQPQHF; DNA: TGCAGCGGCCAGGGGGCTACGGATCAGCCCCAGCATTTT
size: few; J: TRBJ2-2; V: TRBV20-1; D: TRBD2; CDR3: CSAPTSGVGNGELFF; DNA: TGCAGTGCCCCGACTAGCGGGGTGGGAAACGGGGAGCTGTTTTTT
size: few; J: TRBJ2-5; V: TRBV20-1; D: TRBD2; CDR3: CSATKSGAAIQETQYF; DNA: TGCAGTGCTACCAAAAGCGGGGCCGCCATACAAGAGACCCAGTACTTC
size: NA; J: TRBJ2-3; V: TRBV6-2/TRBV6-3; D: NA; CDR3: CASSHTQVTDTQYF; DNA: TGTGCCAGCAGCCACACACAGGTCACAGATACGCAGTATTTT